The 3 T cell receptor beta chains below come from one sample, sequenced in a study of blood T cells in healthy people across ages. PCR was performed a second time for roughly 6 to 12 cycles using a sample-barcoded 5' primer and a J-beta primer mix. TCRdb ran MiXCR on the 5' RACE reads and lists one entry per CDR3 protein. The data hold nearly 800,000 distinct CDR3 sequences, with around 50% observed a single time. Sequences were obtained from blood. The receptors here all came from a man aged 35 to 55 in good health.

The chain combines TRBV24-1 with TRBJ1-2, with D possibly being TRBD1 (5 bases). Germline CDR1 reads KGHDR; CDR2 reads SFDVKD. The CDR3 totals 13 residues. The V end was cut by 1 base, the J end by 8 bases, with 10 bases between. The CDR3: CATSDLGAAGYTF. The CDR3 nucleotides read TGTGCCACCAGTGATTTAGGGGCGGCCGGCTACACCTTC.

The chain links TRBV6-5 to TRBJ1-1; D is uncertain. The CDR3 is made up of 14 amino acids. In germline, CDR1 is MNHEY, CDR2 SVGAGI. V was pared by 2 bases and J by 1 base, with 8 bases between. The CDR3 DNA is TGTGCCAGCAGTTACATGGGTCCGAACACTGAAGCTTTCTTT. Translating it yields CASSYMGPNTEAFF.

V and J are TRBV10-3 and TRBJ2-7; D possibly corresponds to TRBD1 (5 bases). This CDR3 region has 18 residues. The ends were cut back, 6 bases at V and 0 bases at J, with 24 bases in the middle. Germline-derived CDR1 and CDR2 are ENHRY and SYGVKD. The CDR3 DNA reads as TGTGCCATCAGCCAGGGCTTCACAGGCGCTACCATCTCCTACGAGCAGTACTTC. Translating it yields CAISQGFTGATISYEQYF.